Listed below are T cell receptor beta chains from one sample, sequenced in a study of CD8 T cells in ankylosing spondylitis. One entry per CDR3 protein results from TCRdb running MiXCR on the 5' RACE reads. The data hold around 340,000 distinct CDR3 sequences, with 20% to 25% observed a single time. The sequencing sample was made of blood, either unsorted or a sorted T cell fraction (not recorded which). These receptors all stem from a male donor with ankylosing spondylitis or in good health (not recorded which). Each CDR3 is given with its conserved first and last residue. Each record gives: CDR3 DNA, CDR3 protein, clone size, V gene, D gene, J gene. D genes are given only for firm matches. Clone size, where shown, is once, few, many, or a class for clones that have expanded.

DNA: TGTGCCAGCAGTGATCACCCAAGCGGCCGTAGCACAGATACGCAGTATTTT
CDR3: CASSDHPSGRSTDTQYF
size: NA
V: TRBV2
D: NA
J: TRBJ2-3

DNA: TGCGCCAGCAGCAGCCCACAGGAGATCACAGATACGCAGTATTTT
CDR3: CASSSPQEITDTQYF
size: few
V: TRBV5-1
D: NA
J: TRBJ2-3

DNA: TGTGCCAGCAGCGCGACAGGGGCTGGCGGGGAGCTGTTTTTT
CDR3: CASSATGAGGELFF
size: few
V: TRBV12-3/TRBV12-4
D: TRBD1
J: TRBJ2-2

DNA: NA
CDR3: CASSIFGAGTDTQYF
size: NA
V: TRBV19
D: NA
J: TRBJ2-3

DNA: TGTGCCAGCAGCTTGGCCAGGAGGTCCTACGAGCAGTACTTC
CDR3: CASSLARRSYEQYF
size: few
V: TRBV5-6
D: NA
J: TRBJ2-7

DNA: TGTGCCAGCAGGTCTAGAGCGGGGGAGACCGGGGAGCTGTTTTTT
CDR3: CASRSRAGETGELFF
size: NA
V: TRBV7-9
D: TRBD2
J: TRBJ2-2

DNA: TGTGCCAGCAGCTGGACCTCTGGGTACGAGCAGTACTTC
CDR3: CASSWTSGYEQYF
size: NA
V: TRBV5-6
D: NA
J: TRBJ2-7

DNA: TGTGCCAGCAGCTTAGCGACTAGCGGCCTCAATGAGCAGTTCTTC
CDR3: CASSLATSGLNEQFF
size: NA
V: TRBV7-2
D: TRBD2
J: TRBJ2-1

DNA: TGCGCCAGCAGCCACTCGCCCGGGACTAGCGGGGTTGGTGAGCAGTTCTTC
CDR3: CASSHSPGTSGVGEQFF
size: NA
V: TRBV4-1
D: TRBD2
J: TRBJ2-1

DNA: TGCAGTGCTCCCAAAACAGGGCCGGGCTACGAGCAGTACTTC
CDR3: CSAPKTGPGYEQYF
size: NA
V: TRBV20-1
D: NA
J: TRBJ2-7